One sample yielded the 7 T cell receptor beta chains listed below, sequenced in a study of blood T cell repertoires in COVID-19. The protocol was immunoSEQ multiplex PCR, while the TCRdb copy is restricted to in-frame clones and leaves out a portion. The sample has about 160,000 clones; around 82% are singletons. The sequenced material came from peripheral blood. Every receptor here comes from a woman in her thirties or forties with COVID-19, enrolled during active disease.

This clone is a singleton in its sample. Here the CDR3 reads CASSLSSGVFWAKNIQYF. The CDR3 coding sequence is TGTGCCAGCAGCTTATCGTCGGGAGTGTTTTGGGCCAAAAACATTCAGTACTTC. This chain links TRBV7-3 with TRBJ2-4; weak D call: TRBD2 (6 bases). Germline assignment: CDR1 SGHTA and CDR2 FQGTGA. The ends were cut back, 2 bases at V and 1 base at J, with 18 bases in the middle. The CDR3 is 18 amino acids.

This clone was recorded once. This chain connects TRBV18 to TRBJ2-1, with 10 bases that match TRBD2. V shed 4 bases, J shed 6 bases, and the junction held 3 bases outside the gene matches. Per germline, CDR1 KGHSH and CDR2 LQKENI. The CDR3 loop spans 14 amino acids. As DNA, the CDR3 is TGTGCCAGCTCACAAGGACTAGCGGCCAATGAGCAGTTCTTC. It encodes CASSQGLAANEQFF.

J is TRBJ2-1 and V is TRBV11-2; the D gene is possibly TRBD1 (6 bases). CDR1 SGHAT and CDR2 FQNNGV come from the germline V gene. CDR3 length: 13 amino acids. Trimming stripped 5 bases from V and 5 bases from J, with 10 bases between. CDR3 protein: CASSPGADNEQFF. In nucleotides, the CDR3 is TGTGCCAGCAGCCCAGGGGCCGACAATGAGCAGTTCTTC.

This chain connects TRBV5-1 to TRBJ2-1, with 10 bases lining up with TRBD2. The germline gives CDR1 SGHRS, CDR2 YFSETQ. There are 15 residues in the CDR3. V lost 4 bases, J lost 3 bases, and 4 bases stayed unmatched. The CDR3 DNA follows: TGCGCCAGCAGCCATACTAGCGGGGACTACAATGAGCAGTTCTTC. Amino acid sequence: CASSHTSGDYNEQFF. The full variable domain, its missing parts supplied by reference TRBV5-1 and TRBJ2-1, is KAGVTQTPRYLIKTRGQQVTLSCSPISGHRSVSWYQQTPGQGLQFLFEYFSETQRNKGNFPGRFSGRQFSNSRSEMNVSTLELGDSALYLCASSHTSGDYNEQFFGPGTRLTVL.

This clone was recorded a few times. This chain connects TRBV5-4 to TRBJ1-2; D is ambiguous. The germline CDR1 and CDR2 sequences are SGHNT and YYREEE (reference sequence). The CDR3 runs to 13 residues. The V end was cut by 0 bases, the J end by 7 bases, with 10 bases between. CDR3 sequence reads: CASSLGGRGGYTF. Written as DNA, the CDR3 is TGTGCCAGCAGCTTGGGAGGTCGGGGTGGCTACACCTTC.

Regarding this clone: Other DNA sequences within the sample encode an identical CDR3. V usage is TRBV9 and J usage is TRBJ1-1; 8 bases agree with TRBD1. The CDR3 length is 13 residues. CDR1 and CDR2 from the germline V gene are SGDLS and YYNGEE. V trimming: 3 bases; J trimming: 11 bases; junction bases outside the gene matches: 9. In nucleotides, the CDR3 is TGTGCCAGCAGCGCGTCACAGGGGGGGACGGCTTTCTTT. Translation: CASSASQGGTAFF.

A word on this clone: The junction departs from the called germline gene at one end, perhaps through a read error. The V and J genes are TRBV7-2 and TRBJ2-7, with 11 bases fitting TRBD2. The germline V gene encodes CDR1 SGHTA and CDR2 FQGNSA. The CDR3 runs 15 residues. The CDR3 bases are TGTGCCAGCAGCCCGGGACTAGCGGTTTCCTACGCGCAGTACTTC. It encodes CASSPGLAVSYAQYF.